The 30 T cell receptor beta chains listed next were all sequenced from one sample in a study of cytomegalovirus exposure and HLA in healthy donors. The PCR contained 60 Vbeta and 13 Jbeta primers. TCRdb keeps only in-frame clones here, not all; method: immunoSEQ multiplex PCR. Among 190,000 or so clones, 79% were seen once, and the ten largest hold roughly 1.5%. Sequenced sample: PBMCs. The receptors were gathered from a girl aged 10-17 years in good health and CMV-seropositive.

V usage is TRBV29-1 and J usage is TRBJ2-5, with TRBD1 identical over 8 bases. J gave up 4 bases and V 7 bases, and 5 bases lay outside the gene matches. The CDR3 is 12 residues long. Germline values: CDR1 SQVTM, CDR2 ANQGSEA. The CDR3: CSEGTGGETQYF. The CDR3 DNA is TGCAGCGAAGGGACAGGTGGAGAGACCCAGTACTTC.

There are a few counts of this clone. The CDR3 DNA is TGTGCCAGCAGCGCACGGACTCTTTACGAGCAGTACTTC. This gives the protein CASSARTLYEQYF. This chain connects TRBV5-5 to TRBJ2-7; D may be TRBD2 (5 bases). The CDR3 spans 13 residues. Trimming took off 4 bases at V and 4 bases at J, with 12 bases between the two ends. Per the germline V gene, CDR1 is SGHKS and CDR2 is YYEKEE (reference sequence).

The chain has TRBV18 and TRBJ1-6; perhaps TRBD1 as D (5 bases). Deletions cut 2 bases from V and 8 bases from J, with 16 bases between. Per germline, CDR1 KGHSH and CDR2 LQKENI. The CDR3 sequence is 16 residues long. As DNA, the CDR3 is TGTGCCAGCTCACCATTGGACACCGGGCCCCATTCACCCCTCCACTTT. Its translation: CASSPLDTGPHSPLHF.

The chain has TRBV10-1 and TRBJ1-5; no firm D call. The V gene lost 0 bases and the J gene lost 2 bases, with 20 bases spanning the gap. This CDR3 contains 19 residues. CDR1 is WNHNN, CDR2 SYGVQD, per germline (reference sequence). The CDR3 DNA reads as TGCGCCAGCAGTGAGTCCCACCTTGGAGGCTCGTTCGGCAATCAGCCCCAGCATTTT. It translates to CASSESHLGGSFGNQPQHF.

This chain joins TRBV4-3 and TRBJ2-3, with D possibly TRBD1 on 5 matching bases. The CDR3 extends over 16 amino acids. The germline V gene encodes CDR1 LGHNA and CDR2 YSLEER. Trimming took 0 bases from V and 1 from J, leaving 11 bases between them. CDR3 DNA sequence: TGCGCCAGCAGCCAAGATTCCAGGGTGCGCACAGATACGCAGTATTTT. It translates to CASSQDSRVRTDTQYF.

This clone came up a few times. The chain uses TRBV6-1 and TRBJ2-3, with TRBD1 identical over 10 bases. V lost 6 bases and J lost 1; bases outside the gene matches: 4. The CDR3 is 15 amino acids. CDR1 and CDR2 from the germline V gene are MNHNS and SASEGT. CDR3 bases: TGTGCCAGCAGCACGGACAGGGGGGGCACAGATACGCAGTATTTT. Encoded protein: CASSTDRGGTDTQYF.

The genes are TRBV5-4 and TRBJ2-1, with 8 bases lining up with TRBD2. V trimming: 4 bases; J trimming: 9 bases; junction bases outside the gene matches: 6. Germline V gene data show CDR1 as SGHNT and CDR2 as YYREEE (reference sequence). The CDR3 loop spans 13 amino acids. The CDR3 sequence: CASSSSRGGEQFF. In nucleotides, the CDR3 is TGTGCCAGCAGCAGTTCCCGGGGGGGTGAGCAGTTCTTC. The variable domain in full, completed from reference TRBV5-4 and TRBJ2-1, reads ETGVTQSPTHLIKTRGQQVTLRCSSQSGHNTVSWYQQALGQGPQFIFQYYREEENGRGNFPPRFSGLQFPNYSSELNVNALELDDSALYLCASSSSRGGEQFFGPGTRLTVL.

The count of this clone is one. The rearrangement links TRBV11-3 to TRBJ2-1, with no clear D. Germline loops: CDR1 SGHNT, CDR2 YENEEA. The CDR3 is 12 residues long. Trimming removed 5 bases at V and 10 bases at J, with 12 bases between. The CDR3 loop reads CASSPPRGEQFF. DNA of the CDR3: TGTGCCAGCAGCCCGCCTCGCGGCGAGCAGTTCTTC.

The chain employs TRBV25-1 and TRBJ2-1, with TRBD2 matching over 7 bases. The germline V gene has CDR1 MGHDK and CDR2 SYGVNS. V lost 6 bases and J lost 3; bases outside the gene matches: 2. The CDR3 length is 13 residues. CDR3 sequence: CASRAGNYNEQFF. Written as DNA, the CDR3 is TGTGCCAGCAGAGCGGGGAACTACAATGAGCAGTTCTTC.

The V and J genes are TRBV6-4 and TRBJ2-3; 10 nucleotides line up with TRBD2. Germline V gene data show CDR1 as MRHNA and CDR2 as SNTAGT. V gave up 6 bases and J gave up 4 bases; unmatched junction bases: 10. This CDR3 spans 16 amino acids. CDR3 region: CASSKSGGASADTQYF. CDR3 DNA sequence: TGTGCCAGCAGCAAAAGCGGGGGGGCCAGTGCAGATACGCAGTATTTT.

The V gene is TRBV2, the J gene TRBJ2-5, with 9 bases that match TRBD1. With V trimmed by 7 bases and J by 2 bases, 20 bases remained unmatched. The CDR3 sequence is 19 residues long. Germline CDR1 is SNHLY and CDR2 is FYNNEI. In nucleotides, the CDR3 is TGTGCCAGCACCGGCCTCTTCAACCCGGGACAGGGTCTACAAGAGACCCAGTACTTC. Translating gives CASTGLFNPGQGLQETQYF.

This chain connects TRBV18 to TRBJ2-1; TRBD2 matches at 8 bases. The CDR3 is made up of 14 amino acids. The trim removed 6 bases at V and 6 bases at J, leaving 7 bases unmatched. Germline CDR1 reads KGHSH; CDR2 reads LQKENI. The CDR3 coding sequence is TGTGCCAGCTCTCCCGGGACTAGTACCAATGAGCAGTTCTTC. Encoded protein: CASSPGTSTNEQFF.

V usage is TRBV7-6 and J usage is TRBJ2-2; perhaps TRBD1 as D (5 bases). The CDR3 has 15 amino acids. Trimming left V 1 base short and J 1 base short, with 7 bases between. CDR1 is SGHVS and CDR2 is FNYEAQ in the germline V gene. Written as DNA, the CDR3 is TGTGCCAGCAGCTTAGGTCAGGGGAACACCGGGGAGCTGTTTTTT. Its protein product is CASSLGQGNTGELFF.

The chain carries TRBV7-2 and TRBJ2-7; maybe TRBD1 (5 bases). Per germline, CDR1 SGHTA and CDR2 FQGNSA. Trimming removed 1 base at V and 6 bases at J, with 13 bases between. This CDR3 comprises 14 residues. CDR3 nucleotide sequence: TGTGCCAGCAGCTTAGTAGGCAGGGTAGGCGAGCAGTACTTC. This encodes CASSLVGRVGEQYF.

The chain joins TRBV7-2 to TRBJ1-1, with D unclear. The CDR3 covers 15 residues. CDR1 SGHTA and CDR2 FQGNSA come from the germline V gene. V lost 1 base to trimming and J lost 2 bases, with 11 bases between them. The CDR3 protein is CASSLVSSPNTEAFF. The CDR3, as DNA: TGTGCCAGCAGCTTAGTGTCCAGTCCCAACACTGAAGCTTTCTTT.

CDR3 region: CAIRASTDTQYF. Here the CDR3 DNA reads TGTGCCATCAGGGCTAGCACAGATACGCAGTATTTT. The chain carries TRBV10-3 and TRBJ2-3; D is unresolved. Germline loops: CDR1 ENHRY, CDR2 SYGVKD. The CDR3 loop spans 12 amino acids. V was clipped by 6 bases and J by 0 bases, with 4 bases between them.

The gene calls are TRBV2 and TRBJ2-5; 8 positions agree with TRBD1. The CDR3 runs 14 residues. The trim removed 2 bases at V and 5 bases at J, leaving 4 bases unmatched. CDR1 and CDR2 (germline): SNHLY, FYNNEI. The CDR3 DNA sequence: TGTGCCAGCAGTGAACAGGGGGCGCTTGAGACCCAGTACTTC. Encoded protein: CASSEQGALETQYF.

The V and J genes are TRBV12-5 and TRBJ2-7, with TRBD1 matching over 7 bases. There are 15 residues in the CDR3. Trimming removed 8 bases from V and 2 bases from J; junction bases left unmatched: 12. CDR1 LGHNT and CDR2 FRNRAP come from the germline V gene. The CDR3 spells CASRAPEQGPYEQYF. The CDR3 DNA reads as TGTGCTAGTCGGGCCCCCGAACAGGGGCCCTACGAGCAGTACTTC.

The sample holds a few counts of this clone. The V call is TRBV11-3, the J call TRBJ2-7; TRBD2 matches 7 bases. The germline V gene has CDR1 SGHNT and CDR2 YENEEA. This CDR3 region has 16 residues. V trimming: 8 bases; J trimming: 0 bases; junction bases outside the gene matches: 13. CDR3 in DNA: TGTGCCAGCCCTCTCTGTCGCGGGGGTCCCTCCTACGAGCAGTACTTC. Its protein product is CASPLCRGGPSYEQYF.

V and J are TRBV5-6 and TRBJ2-3, with D hard to call. This CDR3 contains 13 residues. CDR1 SGHDT and CDR2 YYEEEE come from the germline V gene. Deletions cut 2 bases from V and 0 bases from J, with 4 bases between. The CDR3 loop is CASSFSSTDTQYF. Here the CDR3 DNA reads TGTGCCAGCAGCTTCTCTAGCACAGATACGCAGTATTTT.

The rearrangement uses TRBV7-9 and TRBJ2-1, with a weak D call TRBD2 (5 bases). Deletions cut 1 base from V and 1 base from J, with 11 bases between. From germline, CDR1 is SEHNR and CDR2 FQNEAQ (reference sequence). The CDR3 is 16 amino acids. CDR3 loop: CASSLVRAPSYNEQFF. The CDR3 nucleotides read TGTGCCAGCAGCTTAGTGAGGGCCCCTTCCTACAATGAGCAGTTCTTC.

The chain employs TRBV5-8 and TRBJ1-1; the match to TRBD1 covers 7 bases. J lost 6 bases, V lost 4 bases, and 6 bases had no gene match. The CDR3 length is 13 residues. CDR1 is SGHTS, CDR2 YDEGEE, per germline. CDR3 loop: CASSAGTAAEAFF. CDR3 DNA: TGTGCCAGCAGCGCCGGGACAGCAGCTGAAGCTTTCTTT.

This clone was detected only a few times. The V gene is TRBV7-2, the J gene TRBJ2-2; 10 bases line up with TRBD2. Trimming at V came to 5 bases and at J to 5 bases, leaving 17 bases not matched to a gene. Germline loops: CDR1 SGHTA, CDR2 FQGNSA. This CDR3 region has 19 residues. In DNA, the CDR3 is TGTGCCAGCAGCCGGGGGGTGGCTAGCGGGGGTGCTGTAACCGGGGAGCTGTTTTTT. Translated: CASSRGVASGGAVTGELFF.

The rearrangement links TRBV6-5 to TRBJ1-3, with 8 bases identical to TRBD1. Germline loops: CDR1 MNHEY, CDR2 SVGAGI. J lost 7 bases, V lost 10 bases, and 15 bases had no gene match. This CDR3 comprises 15 residues. In DNA form, the CDR3 reads TGTGCCACAGGGAGGGCCACAGGGGGAAGGAACACCATATATTTT. Its protein is CATGRATGGRNTIYF.

The chain couples TRBV19 to TRBJ1-2; tentatively, D is TRBD1 (6 bases). V dropped 8 bases and J dropped 4 bases, with 11 bases sitting between them. The CDR3 runs to 12 residues. CDR1 is LNHDA, CDR2 SQIVND, per germline (reference sequence). The CDR3 loop reads CASYAGVYGYTF. CDR3 bases: TGTGCCAGTTATGCAGGGGTCTATGGCTACACCTTC.

The chain uses TRBV7-9 and TRBJ2-7; TRBD2 might be the D (5 bases). The germline gives CDR1 SEHNR, CDR2 FQNEAQ (reference sequence). The CDR3 is made up of 14 amino acids. V was pared by 2 bases and J by 1 base, with 9 bases between. In nucleotides, the CDR3 is TGTGCCAGCAGCTTAAGTTGGGAGTCCTACGAGCAGTACTTC. Translation: CASSLSWESYEQYF.

This clone appeared once. CDR3 DNA sequence: TGTGCCAGCAGTTACGACAGGGGGAGCAATCAGCCCCAGCATTTT. Amino acids: CASSYDRGSNQPQHF. The chain recombines TRBV6-5 with TRBJ1-5, with 9 nucleotides matching TRBD1. The germline gives CDR1 MNHEY, CDR2 SVGAGI. This CDR3 is built from 15 residues. Trimming took 2 bases from V and 1 from J; bases not matched to a gene: 0.

This clone was observed a few times. V usage is TRBV30 and J usage is TRBJ1-5; 7 nucleotides match TRBD1. CDR1 GTSNPN and CDR2 SVGIG come from the germline V gene (reference sequence). There are 14 residues in the CDR3. V was clipped by 0 bases and J by 10 bases; unmatched bases: 9. Here the CDR3 reads CAWSVQGPRGPQHF. The CDR3 bases are TGTGCCTGGAGTGTACAGGGGCCTCGGGGACCCCAGCATTTT.

This chain uses TRBV11-2 with TRBJ2-7, with D possibly TRBD1 on 6 matching bases. This CDR3 spans 15 amino acids. Germline CDR1 reads SGHAT; CDR2 reads FQNNGV. Trimming cost V 4 bases and J 3 bases, with 16 bases left between them. CDR3 in amino acids: CASSSLTGFYYEQYF. For the CDR3, the DNA is TGTGCCAGCAGCTCTTTAACAGGGTTTTACTACGAGCAGTACTTC.

This clone showed up just a few times. The V and J genes are TRBV6-1 and TRBJ2-7; the D gene is possibly TRBD1 (6 bases). V was trimmed by 0 bases and J by 5 bases, leaving 11 bases between them. Germline lookup yields CDR1 MNHNS and CDR2 SASEGT. The CDR3 runs to 14 residues. The CDR3 sequence: CASSEAGGNNEQYF. CDR3 coding DNA: TGTGCCAGCAGTGAAGCTGGGGGCAACAACGAGCAGTACTTC.